The 9 T cell receptor beta chains presented below share a single source sample, sequenced in a study of T cell clonality in common variable immunodeficiency. TCRdb's copy holds only in-frame clones and misses some; the assay was immunoSEQ multiplex PCR. In total the sample includes over 30,000 clones, none of them seen once. The sample taken for sequencing was peripheral blood mononuclear cells. These TCRs come from a person between 18 and 70 years old in good health.

This clone showed up many times. Read coverage stops 3 residues before the CDR3 terminus; the germline J gene supplies the remainder. This chain uses TRBV29-1 with TRBJ2-3; D is perhaps TRBD1 or TRBD2 (5 bases each). This CDR3 has 13 residues. Germline V gene data show CDR1 as SQVTM and CDR2 as ANQGSEA. V was pared by 3 bases and J by 2 bases, with 9 bases between. The CDR3 sequence is CSVDRETTDTQYF. The CDR3 DNA, read in part, is TGCAGCGTTGACAGGGAGACCACAGATACG.

Many counts were recorded for this clone. The read comes to an end 3 residues before the CDR3 does, leaving the germline J gene to fill in the end. J is TRBJ1-1 and V is TRBV5-6; tentatively, D is TRBD1 (5 bases). V was pared by 5 bases and J by 1 base, with 15 bases between. Germline V gene lookup returns CDR1 SGHDT and CDR2 YYEEEE. There are 15 residues in the CDR3. CDR3 DNA, as far as it was read: TGTGCCAGCAGTCAGGACGGACACTGGAACACTGAA. Its translation: CASSQDGHWNTE. The whole CDR3 sequence is CASSQDGHWNTEAFF. The full variable domain, rest sourced from reference TRBV5-6 and TRBJ1-1, is DAGVTQSPTHLIKTRGQQVTLRCSPKSGHDTVSWYQQALGQGPQFIFQYYEEEERQRGNFPDRFSGHQFPNYSSELNVNALLLGDSALYLCASSQDGHWNTEAFFGQGTRLTVV.

This clone was counted only a few times. The read ends 3 residues before the CDR3 terminus; that terminus is restored from the germline J gene. The V call is TRBV2, the J call TRBJ1-2; D is undetermined. This CDR3 has 14 residues. The germline gives CDR1 SNHLY, CDR2 FYNNEI. The CDR3 here is CASSDTSRADTYTF. The sequenced CDR3 bases are TGTGCCAGCAGTGACACTAGCAGAGCAGATACC. Supplemented by reference TRBV2 and TRBJ1-2, the full variable domain reads EPEVTQTPSHQVTQMGQEVILRCVPISNHLYFYWYRQILGQKVEFLVSFYNNEISEKSEIFDDQFSVERPDGSNFTLKIRSTKLEDSAMYFCASSDTSRADTYTFGSGTRLTVV.

This clone was observed at least ten times. The DNA ends 3 residues before the CDR3 does, and the rest of the CDR3 is filled in from the germline J gene. This chain links TRBV20-1 with TRBJ2-3; 10 bases agree with TRBD1. Per germline, CDR1 DFQATT and CDR2 SNEGSKA (reference sequence). J was trimmed by 0 bases and V by 4 bases; bases with no gene match: 22. The CDR3 contains 21 residues. The CDR3 DNA, read in part, is TGCAGTGCTAATAACGCGCGGGACAGGGGTTCGCTAGCGCCAAGCACAGATACG. Protein: CSANNARDRGSLAPSTDT. The complete CDR3 sequence is CSANNARDRGSLAPSTDTQYF.

This clone was counted at least ten times. With the read ending 3 residues before the CDR3 end, the germline J gene is used to fill in that end. The rearrangement joins TRBV4-1 to TRBJ1-2; the D gene is possibly TRBD1 (6 bases). V lost 0 bases and J lost 4, with 9 bases in between. Looked up from germline, CDR1 is MGHRA and CDR2 is YSYEKL. The CDR3 length is 14 residues. CDR3 DNA, as far as it was read: TGCGCCAGCAGCCAAGACAGGGGTCCCTATGGC. Protein product: CASSQDRGPYG. The whole CDR3 sequence is CASSQDRGPYGYTF.

On this clone itself: The junction shows a germline mismatch at one end, possibly a read error. The CDR3 goes on 3 residues after the read ends, and that part is filled in from the germline J gene. J is TRBJ2-3 and V is TRBV7-2; 7 positions match TRBD1. CDR1 SGHTA and CDR2 FQGNSA come from the germline V gene. CDR3 length: 15 residues. CDR3 residues: CASSIANTGEETQYF. The part of the CDR3 DNA that was read is TGTGCCAGCAGCATAGCAAACACAGGGGAAGAGACG.

In this sample, this clone turned up many times. CDR3 amino acids: CASSQKTGTYEQYF. The covered CDR3 bases are TGTGCCAGCAGCCAAAAGACAGGAACCTACGAG. The rearrangement uses TRBV5-4 and TRBJ2-7, with TRBD1 as a possible D gene (6 bases). Read sequence stops 3 residues before the CDR3 end, and the germline J gene provides the missing end. The CDR3 loop spans 14 amino acids. Germline loops: CDR1 SGHNT, CDR2 YYREEE (reference sequence). The V end was cut by 4 bases, the J end by 2 bases, with 13 bases between.

This clone was observed many times. The DNA ends 3 residues before the CDR3 does, and the rest of the CDR3 is filled in from the germline J gene. The chain is built from TRBV5-6 and TRBJ2-1; unclear D gene. Germline CDR1 reads SGHDT; CDR2 reads YYEEEE. This CDR3 is built from 14 residues. V was trimmed by 0 bases and J by 4 bases, leaving 8 bases between them. The covered CDR3 bases are TGTGCCAGCAGCTTGGACCTGCGTTACAATGAG. This gives the protein CASSLDLRYNE. The full CDR3 reads CASSLDLRYNEQFF.

Ten or more counts support this clone. CDR3: CSANQGRAGLFLTDTQYF. The DNA read from the CDR3 is TGCAGTGCTAATCAGGGGAGGGCCGGCCTGTTTCTCACAGATACG. The genes are TRBV20-1 and TRBJ2-3, with D maybe TRBD2 (7 bases). The DNA ends 3 residues before the CDR3 does, and the rest of the CDR3 is filled in from the germline J gene. V was clipped by 4 bases and J by 2 bases, with 25 bases between them. The CDR3 contains 18 residues. CDR1 is DFQATT and CDR2 is SNEGSKA in the germline V gene (reference sequence).